Listed below are T cell receptor beta chains from one sample, sequenced in a study of shared clonotypes between healthy human individuals. Clones were read by immunoSEQ multiplex PCR, and TCRdb kept only the in-frame ones, dropping some. The sample holds over 950,000 clones, roughly 80% seen once. Sequenced material: memory CD4+ T cells from PBMCs. The receptors come from a man in his late teens or twenties in good health. Some clones in this sample may be carry-over from other donors' samples. Both conserved end residues are part of each CDR3. Each record gives: D gene, V gene, J gene, clone size, CDR3 DNA, CDR3 protein. A D gene is named only where the DNA matches it firmly. Some rows mark clone size as missing; the rest say once, few, many or name a class of expanded clone.

TRBD1	TRBV6-5	TRBJ2-7	NA	TGTGCCTGCAGGCCTACCGGGACAGGGCGCAACGAGCAGTACTTC	CACRPTGTGRNEQYF
NA	TRBV5-1	TRBJ2-7	NA	TGCGCCAGCAGCTTGGGAGCGGCAAGCCTCAGGGAGCAGTACTTC	CASSLGAASLREQYF
TRBD1	TRBV28	TRBJ2-5	NA	TGTGCCAGCAGCCTAAGGGGGACAGGGGGAGGAGTAAAAGAGACCCAGTACTTC	CASSLRGTGGGVKETQYF
NA	TRBV18	TRBJ2-2	NA	TGTGCCAGCTCACCATACGGGGGAAACACCGGGGAGCTGTTTTTT	CASSPYGGNTGELFF
NA	TRBV7-3	TRBJ2-3	NA	TGTGCCAGCAGCTTAACGCGGGATTCAGATACGCAGTATTTT	CASSLTRDSDTQYF
NA	TRBV7-8	TRBJ1-4	NA	TGTGCCAGCAGCCCCAGACCCCAAACTAATGAAAAACTGTTTTTT	CASSPRPQTNEKLFF
NA	TRBV30	TRBJ1-3	NA	TGTGCCTGGAGTGTTACTGCGTCTGGAAACACCATATATTTT	CAWSVTASGNTIYF
TRBD1	TRBV28	TRBJ1-1	NA	TGTGCCAGCAGGGACAGGGGGAGTAGGACTGAAGCTTTCTTT	CASRDRGSRTEAFF
NA	TRBV28	TRBJ2-1	NA	TGTGCCATCACGACGGACAATGAGCAGTTCTTC	CAITTDNEQFF
NA	TRBV4-3	TRBJ2-7	NA	TGCGCCAGCAGCCAAGACGAAGCCCGGTACCCCTACGAGCAGTACTTC	CASSQDEARYPYEQYF
TRBD1	TRBV7-9	TRBJ1-2	NA	TGTGCCAGCAGCGGCGGACAGGGGGCGATTGACTATGGCTACACCTTC	CASSGGQGAIDYGYTF
TRBD2	TRBV5-1	TRBJ2-1	NA	TGCGCCAGCAGGACTAGCGGGACGAACAATGAGCAGTTCTTC	CASRTSGTNNEQFF
TRBD2	TRBV5-1	TRBJ2-7	NA	TGCGCCAGCAGCTCCAACTTTGGGGCTAGCGGGATGAGGGAGCAGTACTTC	CASSSNFGASGMREQYF
NA	TRBV4-2	TRBJ2-1	NA	TGTGCCAGCAGCCAAGGGGACGGGACGAGCTCCTACAATGAGCAGTTCTTC	CASSQGDGTSSYNEQFF
TRBD2	TRBV2	TRBJ2-7	few	TGTGCCAGCAGTCCCCTAGCGGGAGGCTCGATTATAGAGCAGTACTTC	CASSPLAGGSIIEQYF
TRBD2	TRBV7-9	TRBJ2-1	NA	TGTGCCAGCAGCCGACGACTAGCGGGAGAAAATGAGCAGTTCTTC	CASSRRLAGENEQFF
TRBD2	TRBV4-3	TRBJ2-7	NA	TGCGCCAGCAGCCCAGCCTCGGCGGGAGGTACCTACGAGCAGTACTTC	CASSPASAGGTYEQYF
NA	TRBV6-6	TRBJ1-5	NA	TGTGCCAGCAGTTACTCGGGGCGTGGGCAGCCCCAGCATTTT	CASSYSGRGQPQHF
NA	TRBV5-4	TRBJ2-7	NA	TGTGCCAGCAGCCCAAAGTGGACCTTAGGGGAGCAGTACTTC	CASSPKWTLGEQYF
NA	TRBV4-2	TRBJ2-3	NA	TGTGCCAGCAGCCCCTCCAGGCGTTCAACAGATACGCAGTATTTT	CASSPSRRSTDTQYF
TRBD2	TRBV28	TRBJ2-5	NA	TGTGCCAGCAGCCAAACCGGGGTGGCGGGGGTCCAGTACTTC	CASSQTGVAGVQYF
TRBD1	TRBV19	TRBJ1-5	once	TGTGCCAGTAGTATAAACAGGGGATGGCAGCCCCAGCATTTT	CASSINRGWQPQHF
NA	TRBV5-1	TRBJ1-2	NA	TGCGCCAGCAGCTTGGAGGCGGGAGAATTGGGCTACACCTTC	CASSLEAGELGYTF
NA	TRBV7-2	TRBJ1-2	NA	TGTGCCAGCAGCTTATGGGAGCAGGGTCTTGGCGGCTACACCTTC	CASSLWEQGLGGYTF
NA	TRBV6-5	TRBJ1-5	NA	TGTGCCAGCAGACCACAGGGAAATCAGCCCCAGCATTTT	CASRPQGNQPQHF
NA	TRBV12-2	TRBJ2-5	NA	TGTGCAAGTCGGTTGGGGCGGGAGGGCCGTCCCCCCGAGACCCAGTACTTC	CASRLGREGRPPETQYF
NA	TRBV11-2	TRBJ2-5	once	TGTGCCAGCAGCCAGGGCTCCTTGGAGACCCAGTACTTC	CASSQGSLETQYF
TRBD2	TRBV11-1	TRBJ2-2	NA	TGTGCCAGCAGCCTCCGGTCGGGACTAGCGGGAGCGGGGGAGCTGTCTTTT	CASSLRSGLAGAGELSF
TRBD2	TRBV27	TRBJ2-7	NA	TGTGCCAGCAGTCCCCGTCGCCCTAGCGGGACTACCTTAGCCTACGAGCAGTACTTC	CASSPRRPSGTTLAYEQYF
TRBD2	TRBV4-3	TRBJ2-7	NA	TGCGCCAGCAGCCAAGGACCGGGACTAGCGGGACTGTACGAGCAGTACTTC	CASSQGPGLAGLYEQYF
NA	TRBV5-1	TRBJ2-5	few	TGCGCCAGCAGCTGGCCTCAAGAGACCCAGTACTTC	CASSWPQETQYF
NA	TRBV7-6	TRBJ2-1	NA	TGTGCCAGCAGCTTAGGGACAGTCAATGAGCAGTTCTTC	CASSLGTVNEQFF